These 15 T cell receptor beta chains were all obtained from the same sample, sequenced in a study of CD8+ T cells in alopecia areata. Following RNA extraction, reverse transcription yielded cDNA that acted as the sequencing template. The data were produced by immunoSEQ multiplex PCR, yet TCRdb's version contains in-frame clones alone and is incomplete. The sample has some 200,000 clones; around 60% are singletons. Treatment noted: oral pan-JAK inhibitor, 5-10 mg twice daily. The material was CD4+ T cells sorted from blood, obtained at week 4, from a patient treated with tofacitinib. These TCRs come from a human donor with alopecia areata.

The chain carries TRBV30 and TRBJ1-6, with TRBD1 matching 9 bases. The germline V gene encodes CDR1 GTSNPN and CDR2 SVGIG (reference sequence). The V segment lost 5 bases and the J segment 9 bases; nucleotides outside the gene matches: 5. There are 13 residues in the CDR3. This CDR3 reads CAWGGTGTSPLHF. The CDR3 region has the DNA TGTGCCTGGGGTGGGACAGGGACTTCACCCCTCCACTTT.

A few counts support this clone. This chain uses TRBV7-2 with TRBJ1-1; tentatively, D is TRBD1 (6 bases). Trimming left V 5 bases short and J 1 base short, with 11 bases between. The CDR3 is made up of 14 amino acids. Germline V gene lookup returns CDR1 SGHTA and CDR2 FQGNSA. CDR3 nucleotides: TGTGCCAGCAGCCTCAACAGGGAGAACACTGAAGCTTTCTTT. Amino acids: CASSLNRENTEAFF.

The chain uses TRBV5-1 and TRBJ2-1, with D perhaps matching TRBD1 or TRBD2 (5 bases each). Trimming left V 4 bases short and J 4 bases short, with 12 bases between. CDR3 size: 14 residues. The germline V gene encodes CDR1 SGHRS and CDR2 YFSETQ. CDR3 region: CASSGDGMYNEQFF. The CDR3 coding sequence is TGCGCCAGCAGCGGGGACGGGATGTACAATGAGCAGTTCTTC.

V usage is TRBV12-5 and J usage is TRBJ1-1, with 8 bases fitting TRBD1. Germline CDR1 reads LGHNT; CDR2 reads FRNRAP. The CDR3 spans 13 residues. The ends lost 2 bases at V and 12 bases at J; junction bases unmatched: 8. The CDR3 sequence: CASGLRLGQGTFF. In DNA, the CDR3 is TGTGCTAGTGGTTTGCGTTTAGGACAGGGAACTTTCTTT.

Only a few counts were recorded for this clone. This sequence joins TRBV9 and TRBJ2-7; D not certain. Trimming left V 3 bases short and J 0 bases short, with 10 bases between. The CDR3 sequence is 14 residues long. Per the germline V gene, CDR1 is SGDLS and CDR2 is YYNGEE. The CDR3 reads CASSALGSSYEQYF. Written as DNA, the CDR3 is TGTGCCAGCAGCGCCTTAGGAAGCTCCTACGAGCAGTACTTC.

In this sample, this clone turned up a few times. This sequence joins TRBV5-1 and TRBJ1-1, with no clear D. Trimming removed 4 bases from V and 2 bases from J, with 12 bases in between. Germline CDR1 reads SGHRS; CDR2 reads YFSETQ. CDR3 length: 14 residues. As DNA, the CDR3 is TGCGCCAGCAGCCAGGAGGTGGCCAACACTGAAGCTTTCTTT. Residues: CASSQEVANTEAFF.

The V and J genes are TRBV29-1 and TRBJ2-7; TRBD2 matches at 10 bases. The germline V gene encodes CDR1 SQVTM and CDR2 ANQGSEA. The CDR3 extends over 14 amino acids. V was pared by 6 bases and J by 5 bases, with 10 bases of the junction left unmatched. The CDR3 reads CSVHSGGTFHEQYF. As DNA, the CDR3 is TGCAGCGTCCATAGCGGGGGGACGTTTCACGAGCAGTACTTC.

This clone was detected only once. The CDR3 nucleotides are TGTGCCAGCAGCTCGATCGGCGGTGGCTACACCTTC. Its translation: CASSSIGGGYTF. The chain is built from TRBV7-9 and TRBJ1-2; no reliable D call. Trimming left V 4 bases short and J 7 bases short, with 10 bases between. The germline V gene encodes CDR1 SEHNR and CDR2 FQNEAQ (reference sequence). The length of the CDR3 is 12 residues.

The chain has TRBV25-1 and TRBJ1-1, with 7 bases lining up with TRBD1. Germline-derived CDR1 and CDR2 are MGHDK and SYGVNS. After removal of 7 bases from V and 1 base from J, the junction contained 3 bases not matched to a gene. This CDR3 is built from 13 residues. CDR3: CASKTGPNTEAFF. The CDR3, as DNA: TGTGCCAGCAAGACAGGGCCGAACACTGAAGCTTTCTTT.

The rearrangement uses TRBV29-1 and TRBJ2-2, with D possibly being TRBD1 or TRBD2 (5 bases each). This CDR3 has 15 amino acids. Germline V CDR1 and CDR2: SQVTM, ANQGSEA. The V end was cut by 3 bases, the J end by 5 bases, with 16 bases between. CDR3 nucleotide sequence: TGCAGCGTTGAGAGGCCTGACTGGGGGACCGGGGAGCTGTTTTTT. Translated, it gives CSVERPDWGTGELFF.

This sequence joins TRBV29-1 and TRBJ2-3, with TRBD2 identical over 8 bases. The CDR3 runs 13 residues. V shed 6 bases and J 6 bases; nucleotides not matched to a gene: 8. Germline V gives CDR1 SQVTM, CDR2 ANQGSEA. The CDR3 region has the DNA TGCAGCGTAGGAGTAGCGGGGATCGATACGCAGTATTTT. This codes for CSVGVAGIDTQYF.

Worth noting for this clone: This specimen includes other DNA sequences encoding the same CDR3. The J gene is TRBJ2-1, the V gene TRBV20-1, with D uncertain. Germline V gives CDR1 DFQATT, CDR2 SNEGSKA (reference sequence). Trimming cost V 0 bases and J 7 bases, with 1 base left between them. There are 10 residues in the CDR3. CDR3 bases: TGCAGTGCTAGAGAGAATGAGCAGTTCTTC. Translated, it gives CSARENEQFF.

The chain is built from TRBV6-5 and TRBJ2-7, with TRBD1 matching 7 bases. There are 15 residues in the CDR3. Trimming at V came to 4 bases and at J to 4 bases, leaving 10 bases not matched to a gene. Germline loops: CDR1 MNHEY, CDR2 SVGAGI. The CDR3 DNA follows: TGTGCCAGCAGTTCGGGCTGGGACAGTACTTACGAGCAGTACTTC. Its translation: CASSSGWDSTYEQYF.

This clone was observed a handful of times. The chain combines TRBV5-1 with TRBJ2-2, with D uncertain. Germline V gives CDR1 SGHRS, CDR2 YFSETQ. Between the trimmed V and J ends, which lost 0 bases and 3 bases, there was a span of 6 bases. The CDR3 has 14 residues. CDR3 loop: CASSLDYYTGELFF. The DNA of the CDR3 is TGCGCCAGCAGCTTGGATTATTACACCGGGGAGCTGTTTTTT.

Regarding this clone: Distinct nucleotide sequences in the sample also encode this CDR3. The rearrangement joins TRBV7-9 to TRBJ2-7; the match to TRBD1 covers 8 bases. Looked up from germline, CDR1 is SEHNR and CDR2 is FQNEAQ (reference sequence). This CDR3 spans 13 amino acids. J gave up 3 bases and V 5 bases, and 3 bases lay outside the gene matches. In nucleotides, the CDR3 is TGTGCCAGCAGCAGGACAGGGAGCTACGAGCAGTACTTC. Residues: CASSRTGSYEQYF.